The next 4 T cell receptor beta chains were all read from a single sample in a study of neurological immune-mediated disorders. One entry per CDR3 protein, called by TCRdb with MiXCR from the 5' RACE reads. Here the sample spans about 49,000 distinct CDR3 sequences, around 13% being singletons. As to time point: longitudinal time-point 2. Sequencing was carried out using PBMCs. The receptors were gathered from a male donor with HTLV-1-associated myelopathy (HAM/TSP).

This clonotype was recorded at least ten times. The V call is TRBV18, the J call TRBJ2-5; 7 nucleotides match TRBD1. Germline V gene data show CDR1 as KGHSH and CDR2 as LQKENI. The trim removed 3 bases at V and 4 bases at J, leaving 5 bases unmatched. The CDR3 is 14 residues long. The chain's CDR3 is CASSPDRARETQYF. The CDR3 DNA sequence: TGTGCCAGCTCACCCGACAGGGCACGAGAGACCCAGTACTTC.

The sample holds many counts of this clonotype. The chain uses TRBV5-1 and TRBJ1-1, with D uncertain. Germline CDR1 is SGHRS and CDR2 is YFSETQ. V lost 3 bases and J 3 bases, leaving 12 bases between the germline ends. The CDR3 contains 14 residues. CDR3 sequence: CASSSGGRDTEAFF. In nucleotides, the CDR3 is TGCGCCAGCAGCTCGGGAGGGAGGGACACTGAAGCTTTCTTT.

This clonotype was picked up many times. This chain connects TRBV12-3 or TRBV12-4 to TRBJ2-7; the match to TRBD2 covers 15 bases. This CDR3 is 17 amino acids long. Losses at the gene ends were 5 bases for V and 6 bases for J; bases not matched to a gene: 11. Here the CDR3 DNA reads TGTGCCAGCAGTCCTACCCCGGGACTAGCGGGGGGTCTCGAGCAGTACTTC. Protein: CASSPTPGLAGGLEQYF.

This clonotype showed up many times. The chain uses TRBV20-1 and TRBJ2-5; TRBD2 is a possible D gene (7 bases). The CDR3 has 15 residues. Per the germline V gene, CDR1 is DFQATT and CDR2 is SNEGSKA (reference sequence). Trimming left V 0 bases short and J 2 bases short, with 13 bases between. The CDR3 region is CSARDEGGGQETQYF. CDR3 nucleotide sequence: TGCAGTGCTAGAGACGAAGGGGGGGGGCAAGAGACCCAGTACTTC.